This passage covers 24 T cell receptor beta chains from one sample sequenced in a study of blood T cells in healthy people across ages. It was with a sample-barcoded 5' primer and a J-beta primer mix that a second PCR of roughly 7 to 12 cycles was run. From the 5' RACE reads, TCRdb called clonotypes with MiXCR, one entry per CDR3 protein. Of 1.5 million to 2 million distinct CDR3 sequences in the sample, roughly 28% were seen once. Sequenced sample: blood. These receptors originate from a woman aged 25 to 39 in good health.

A note on this clonotype: Just one base apart from a much larger clone, this may be a read error. V usage is TRBV7-2 and J usage is TRBJ2-5; TRBD2 agrees at 9 bases. This CDR3 comprises 15 residues. The germline CDR1 and CDR2 sequences are SGHTA and FQGNSA. V was pared by 2 bases and J by 13 bases, with 14 bases of the junction left unmatched. In DNA, the CDR3 is TGTGCCAGCAGCTTAAGTAGCGGGGGTTTTAACGAGCTGTACTTC. Its translation is CASSLSSGGFNELYF.

This clonotype was seen repeatedly, ten times or more. The J gene is TRBJ2-7, the V gene TRBV20-1; 10 nucleotides match TRBD1. The CDR3 is made up of 15 amino acids. Germline CDR1 DFQATT, CDR2 SNEGSKA (reference sequence). After removal of 0 bases from V and 1 base from J, the junction contained 3 bases not matched to a gene. The CDR3 here is CSARDGQGESYEQYF. DNA for the CDR3: TGCAGTGCTAGAGACGGACAGGGGGAATCCTACGAGCAGTACTTC.

J is TRBJ2-2 and V is TRBV5-1; either TRBD1 or TRBD2 may supply D (6 bases each). V lost 0 bases, J lost 4 bases, and 19 bases lay in between. The CDR3 is made up of 18 amino acids. CDR1 is SGHRS and CDR2 is YFSETQ in the germline V gene. The CDR3 DNA reads as TGCGCCAGCAGCTTGGTGATCGGGGGCGGCGAGGCCACCGGGGAGCTGTTTTTT. This encodes CASSLVIGGGEATGELFF. Full variable domain (rest looked up from reference TRBV5-1 and TRBJ2-2): KAGVTQTPRYLIKTRGQQVTLSCSPISGHRSVSWYQQTPGQGLQFLFEYFSETQRNKGNFPGRFSGRQFSNSRSEMNVSTLELGDSALYLCASSLVIGGGEATGELFFGEGSRLTVL.

This clonotype was recorded many times. This sequence joins TRBV7-6 and TRBJ1-6; 7 bases are a match to TRBD1. This CDR3 has 18 residues. From germline, CDR1 is SGHVS and CDR2 FNYEAQ. J gave up 10 bases and V 2 bases, and 17 bases lay outside the gene matches. The CDR3 protein is CASSLYSQRQGERSPLHF. Written as DNA, the CDR3 is TGTGCCAGCAGCTTATACTCCCAGAGACAGGGAGAAAGGTCACCCCTCCACTTT.

This clonotype was observed many times. The chain uses TRBV7-2 and TRBJ2-3; 10 bases align to TRBD2. Germline V gene sequence: CDR1 SGHTA, CDR2 FQGNSA. Unmatched junction bases numbered 4, after V lost 2 bases and J lost 5 bases. CDR3 size: 15 residues. CDR3 coding DNA: TGTGCCAGCAGCTTACAAGCGGGAGGGAGAGATACGCAGTATTTT. Its protein is CASSLQAGGRDTQYF.

This clonotype was recorded at least ten times. The chain is built from TRBV12-3 or TRBV12-4 and TRBJ2-7; D ambiguous. The germline V and J ends were trimmed by 6 bases and 2 bases, with 8 bases remaining between them. CDR3 size: 12 residues. The CDR3: CASSTTPYEQYF. In DNA, the CDR3 is TGTGCCAGCAGCACTACCCCCTACGAGCAGTACTTC.

V and J are TRBV7-2 and TRBJ2-2, with 8 bases lining up with TRBD2. The CDR3 contains 15 residues. Unmatched junction bases numbered 1, after V lost 1 base and J lost 3 bases. Germline V gene sequence: CDR1 SGHTA, CDR2 FQGNSA. DNA of the CDR3: TGTGCCAGCAGCTTAGTACTAGCGGACACCGGGGAGCTGTTTTTT. This sequence encodes CASSLVLADTGELFF.

In its sample, this clonotype was seen a few times. V usage is TRBV6-1 and J usage is TRBJ1-5; D might be TRBD1 (6 bases). Germline V gene lookup returns CDR1 MNHNS and CDR2 SASEGT. This CDR3 region has 14 residues. V lost 7 bases and J 4 bases, leaving 14 bases between the germline ends. The CDR3 region is CASTETGLNQPQHF. The CDR3 bases are TGTGCCAGCACCGAGACAGGCCTGAATCAGCCCCAGCATTTT.

This clonotype was observed a few times. The J gene is TRBJ1-5, the V gene TRBV12-3 or TRBV12-4, with TRBD1 identical over 7 bases. This CDR3 is built from 13 residues. The J segment lost 6 bases and the V segment lost 7 bases, leaving 6 bases of the junction unmatched. For the CDR3, the DNA is TGTGCCAGCAACGACAGGGTAGGTCAGCCCCAGCATTTT. Translated, it gives CASNDRVGQPQHF.

This clonotype was seen once. Lacking the conserved final phenylalanine or tryptophan, this CDR3 likely reflects a read error. V gene TRBV6-6 combines with J gene TRBJ1-1; D not certain. Germline values: CDR1 MNHNY, CDR2 SVGAGI (reference sequence). The CDR3 sequence is 16 residues long. Trimming stripped 0 bases from V and 1 base from J, with 12 bases between. The chain's CDR3 is CASSYSMRTENTEAFC. DNA of the CDR3: TGTGCCAGCAGTTACTCGATGCGGACTGAGAACACTGAAGCTTTCTGT.

This clonotype has only a few counts. The chain uses TRBV7-2 and TRBJ2-7; D unclear. The V gene lost 1 base and the J gene lost 1 base, with 8 bases spanning the gap. This CDR3 is 14 amino acids long. Per the germline V gene, CDR1 is SGHTA and CDR2 is FQGNSA. The CDR3 DNA follows: TGTACCAGCAGCTTAGATTCCAATTCCTACGAGCAGTACTTC. This encodes CTSSLDSNSYEQYF.

The chain carries TRBV24-1 and TRBJ2-3, with 7 positions matching TRBD2. Germline CDR1 is KGHDR and CDR2 is SFDVKD. J lost 5 bases, V lost 0 bases, and 1 base had no gene match. This CDR3 comprises 14 residues. CDR3 amino acids: CATSDLSGEDTQYF. The CDR3 DNA is TGTGCCACCAGTGATTTGAGCGGGGAAGATACGCAGTATTTT.

This clonotype occurred a few times. The chain recombines TRBV12-5 with TRBJ2-7, with D hard to call. Trimming pared 5 bases from V and 2 bases from J, leaving 19 bases between. Germline values: CDR1 LGHNT, CDR2 FRNRAP. The CDR3 has 16 residues. CDR3 loop: CASGPPGPSVTYEQYF. In DNA form, the CDR3 reads TGTGCTAGTGGTCCCCCGGGCCCCTCCGTCACCTACGAGCAGTACTTC.

The CDR3 DNA follows: TGTGCCAGCAGCTTAATCTACCGTTCCAATGAGCAGTTCTTC. As protein: CASSLIYRSNEQFF. The chain recombines TRBV7-9 with TRBJ2-1, with D unclear. The CDR3 runs 14 residues. The germline V gene encodes CDR1 SEHNR and CDR2 FQNEAQ (reference sequence). V lost 2 bases and J 6 bases, leaving 11 bases between the germline ends.

This clonotype occurred a few times. The rearrangement links TRBV10-1 to TRBJ1-1; D not resolved. This CDR3 has 20 amino acids. V was trimmed by 6 bases and J by 0 bases, leaving 29 bases between them. CDR1 and CDR2 (germline): WNHNN, SYGVQD (reference sequence). The CDR3 sequence: CASSLSRVEGRSGMNTEAFF. The CDR3 DNA is TGCGCCAGCAGCCTAAGCCGGGTTGAAGGCCGTTCGGGTATGAACACTGAAGCTTTCTTT.

A few counts support this clonotype. This chain links TRBV9 with TRBJ2-5; D unclear. Germline V gene sequence: CDR1 SGDLS, CDR2 YYNGEE. V dropped 0 bases and J dropped 5 bases, with 14 bases sitting between them. The CDR3 extends over 15 amino acids. The CDR3 reads CASSVDPSVGETQYF. The CDR3 bases are TGTGCCAGCAGCGTAGACCCCTCGGTGGGGGAGACCCAGTACTTC.

Concerning this clonotype: A much larger clonotype is one base distant, so this may be a read error. The chain carries TRBV18 and TRBJ2-7, with D possibly being TRBD1 (6 bases). Germline assignment: CDR1 KGHSH and CDR2 LQKENI. V lost 2 bases to trimming and J lost 6 bases, with 14 bases between them. The CDR3 extends over 14 amino acids. The CDR3 sequence: CASSPGTRFSEQYF. CDR3 DNA sequence: TGTGCCAGCTCACCAGGGACAAGGTTCAGCGAGCAGTACTTC.

Comments on this clonotype: This may come from a read error, since a much larger clone is one base off. The genes are TRBV10-3 and TRBJ2-5; no firm D call. Germline-derived CDR1 and CDR2 are ENHRY and SYGVKD. CDR3 length: 14 residues. V was clipped by 3 bases and J by 9 bases, with 17 bases between them. DNA for the CDR3: TGTGCCATCAGTGAAGGCGGACCCGGCGAGGCCCAGTACTTC. This codes for CAISEGGPGEAQYF.

The chain joins TRBV10-1 to TRBJ1-4; no firm D call. V was clipped by 8 bases and J by 5 bases, with 12 bases between them. The length of the CDR3 is 13 residues. In germline, CDR1 is WNHNN, CDR2 SYGVQD (reference sequence). Here the CDR3 reads CASATAPNEKLFF. The CDR3 DNA reads TGCGCCAGCGCAACAGCTCCAAATGAAAAACTGTTTTTT.

V gene TRBV12-5 combines with J gene TRBJ2-2; possible D gene TRBD1, 6 bases. CDR3 length: 17 residues. The germline V and J ends were trimmed by 8 bases and 2 bases, with 21 bases remaining between them. Germline loops: CDR1 LGHNT, CDR2 FRNRAP. CDR3 sequence (DNA): TGTGCTAGTTCCGTCCAGGGGACGGGGACCAACACCGGGGAGCTGTTTTTT. Residues: CASSVQGTGTNTGELFF.

The chain employs TRBV25-1 and TRBJ2-3, with D possibly TRBD2 on 5 matching bases. CDR1 MGHDK and CDR2 SYGVNS come from the germline V gene. CDR3 size: 13 residues. Trimming pared 8 bases from V and 6 bases from J, leaving 15 bases between. CDR3 residues: CASDNGVGDTQYF. The CDR3 bases are TGTGCCAGCGATAACGGGGTCGGGGATACGCAGTATTTT.

In this sample, this clonotype turned up a few times. This sequence joins TRBV6-5 and TRBJ1-2; D not resolved. This CDR3 is built from 15 residues. V lost 6 bases to trimming and J lost 7 bases, with 21 bases between them. Germline values: CDR1 MNHEY, CDR2 SVGAGI. Here the CDR3 reads CASSGTRASRGGYTF. The DNA for the CDR3 is TGTGCCAGCAGCGGCACCCGGGCTTCGCGGGGTGGCTACACCTTC.

Regarding this clonotype: This may arise from a read error, as a much more abundant clone is one base away. The CDR3 sequence: CASSLTGRPTDTQYF. The CDR3 region has the DNA TGTGCCAGCAGCTTAACAGGACGGCCTACAGATACGCAGTATTTT. The rearrangement links TRBV7-3 to TRBJ2-3; D unclear. CDR3 length equals 15 residues. The V end was cut by 0 bases, the J end by 3 bases, with 10 bases between. CDR1 SGHTA and CDR2 FQGTGA come from the germline V gene.

This clonotype appeared a few times. The chain recombines TRBV28 with TRBJ2-3, with D unclear. V was pared by 5 bases and J by 0 bases, with 18 bases between. This CDR3 spans 17 amino acids. Germline CDR1 is MDHEN and CDR2 is SYDVKM. The CDR3 reads CASSPYPLIESTDTQYF. The CDR3 DNA follows: TGTGCCAGCAGTCCATACCCCCTAATTGAGAGCACAGATACGCAGTATTTT. Looking up the rest from reference TRBV28 and TRBJ2-3 gives the full variable domain: DVKVTQSSRYLVKRTGEKVFLECVQDMDHENMFWYRQDPGLGLRLIYFSYDVKMKEKGDIPEGYSVSREKKERFSLILESASTNQTSMYLCASSPYPLIESTDTQYFGPGTRLTVL.